Sequencing of this TCR beta chain was carried out in a study of blood T cell repertoires in COVID-19. Sequencing was performed with immunoSEQ multiplex PCR; in TCRdb, only in-frame clones are kept and a portion is missing. This sample has 280,000 or so clones, with 65% to 90% found just once. CDR1 MGHRA and CDR2 YSYEKL come from the germline V gene. This CDR3 region has 20 residues. After removal of 1 base from V and 3 bases from J, the junction contained 13 bases not matched to a gene. This clone was seen more than once but under ten times. The chain recombines TRBV4-1 with TRBJ2-7, with 15 positions matching TRBD2. Material for sequencing was peripheral blood. This TCR came from a human donor in a cohort sampled during active COVID-19. CDR3 sequence (DNA): TGCGCCAGCAGCCAAGTTTTGGGGGGGACTAGCGGGAGGCCCCACTACGAGCAGTACTTC. This translates into CASSQVLGGTSGRPHYEQYF.